The TCR beta chain under discussion was sequenced for a study of T cell repertoires in cytomegalovirus infection. Study-wide points: There were HLA-C-restricted CMV-specific TCR beta clonotypes dominating the ex vivo response.

MiXCR, applied by TCRdb to the reads, yields one record per CDR3 protein. The sample includes about 300,000 distinct CDR3 sequences, roughly a tenth of them seen just once. This CDR3 has 16 residues. Between the trimmed V and J ends, which lost 0 bases and 8 bases, there was a span of 19 bases. Germline CDR1 and CDR2: LNHDA and SQIVND (reference sequence). This clonotype was found many times. Its antigen remains unknown. J is TRBJ1-1 and V is TRBV19; the D is unclear. Sequenced: PBMCs. The receptor was isolated from a human donor in good health (CMV status not recorded). Some clones in this sample may be carry-over from other donors' samples. In nucleotides, the CDR3 is TGTGCCAGTAGTATAGATCACGCCAAACAGATCCAAGAAGCTTTCTTT. Translating it yields CASSIDHAKQIQEAFF.